The clone carrying this T cell receptor (beta chain) was detected a few times. The entry originates in a study of T cells in tuberculosis. Data came from immunoSEQ multiplex PCR; TCRdb stores just in-frame clones and leaves some out. The sample includes 25,000 to 35,000 clones, 92% seen only once; the top ten take 7%. Documented time point: new active TB diagnosis, blood taken before or within 7 days of starting treatment. Trimming removed 5 bases from V and 0 bases from J; junction bases left unmatched: 8. CDR1 and CDR2 (germline): MNHEY, SMNVEV (reference sequence). The CDR3 length is 16 residues. This sequence was found in an adult with tuberculosis. Some clones in this sample may be carry-over from other donors' samples. Sequenced here: PBMCs, sampled at tuberculosis diagnosis. The chain links TRBV27 to TRBJ1-2; TRBD1 agrees at 8 bases. CDR3 nucleotide sequence: TGTGCCAGCAGTCCAGGGACAGGCCGGGCTAACTATGGCTACACCTTC. It yields the protein CASSPGTGRANYGYTF.